This TCR beta chain was identified during a study of shared clonotypes between healthy human individuals. Study overall: Donors consisted of a couple of women and three men between 18 and 49.

The assay ran at deep level. Produced via immunoSEQ multiplex PCR; TCRdb's table is partial and in-frame only. The sample shows some 2.4 million clones, 93% of them seen only once. As for this clone: The antigen remains unidentified.

CDR1 SGHRS and CDR2 YFSETQ come from the germline V gene. V lost 4 bases to trimming and J lost 1 base; unmatched junction nucleotides: 17. This CDR3 is built from 19 residues. Study-wide points: Relative to clonotypes present in all four donors, those not shared had lower generation probabilities. Naive subsets usually exceeded memory subsets in estimated richness.

The sample taken for sequencing was naive CD4+ T cells from PBMCs. Indicated subset: CD45RA+ positively selected. This chain connects TRBV5-1 to TRBJ1-1, with 9 bases fitting TRBD1. The source is a man aged 18-30 years in good health. Some clones in this sample may be carry-over from other donors' samples. The CDR3 region is CASSALPGQGVLQNTEAFF. The CDR3 coding sequence is TGCGCCAGCAGCGCTTTACCGGGACAGGGAGTTCTACAGAACACTGAAGCTTTCTTT.